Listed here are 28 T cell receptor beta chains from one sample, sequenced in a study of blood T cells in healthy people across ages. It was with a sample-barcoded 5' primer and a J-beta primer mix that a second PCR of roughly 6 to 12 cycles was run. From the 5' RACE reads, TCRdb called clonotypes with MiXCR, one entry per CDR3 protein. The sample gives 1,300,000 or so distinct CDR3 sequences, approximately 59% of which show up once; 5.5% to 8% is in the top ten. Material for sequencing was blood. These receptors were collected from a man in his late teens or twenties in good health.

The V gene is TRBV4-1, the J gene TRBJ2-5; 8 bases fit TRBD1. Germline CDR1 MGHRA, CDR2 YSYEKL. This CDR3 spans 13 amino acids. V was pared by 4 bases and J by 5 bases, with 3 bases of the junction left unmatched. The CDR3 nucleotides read TGCGCCAGCAGCCGCAACAGGGGGGAGACCCAGTACTTC. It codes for CASSRNRGETQYF.

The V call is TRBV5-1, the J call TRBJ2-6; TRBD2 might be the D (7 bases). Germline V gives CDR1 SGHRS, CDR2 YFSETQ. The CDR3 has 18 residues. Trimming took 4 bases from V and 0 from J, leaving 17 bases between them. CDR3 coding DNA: TGCGCCAGCAGCATGTGGGGGGGGCCCATCTCTGGGGCCAACGTCCTGACTTTC. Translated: CASSMWGGPISGANVLTF.

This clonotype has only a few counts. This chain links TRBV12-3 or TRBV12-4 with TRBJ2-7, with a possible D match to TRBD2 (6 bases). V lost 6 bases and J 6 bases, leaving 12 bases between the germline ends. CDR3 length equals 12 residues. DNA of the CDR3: TGTGCCAGCAGCCCTGGGGGGTTCGAGCAGTACTTC. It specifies CASSPGGFEQYF.

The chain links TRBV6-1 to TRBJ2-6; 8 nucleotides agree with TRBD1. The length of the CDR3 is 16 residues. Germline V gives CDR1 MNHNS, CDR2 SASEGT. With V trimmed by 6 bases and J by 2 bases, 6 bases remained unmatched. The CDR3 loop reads CASRQLQGAGANVLTF. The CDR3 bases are TGTGCCAGCAGGCAATTACAGGGGGCTGGGGCCAACGTCCTGACTTTC.

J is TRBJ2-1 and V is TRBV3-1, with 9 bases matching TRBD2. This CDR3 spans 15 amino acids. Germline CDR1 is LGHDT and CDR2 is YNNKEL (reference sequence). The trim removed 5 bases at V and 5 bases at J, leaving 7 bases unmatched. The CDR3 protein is CASSGASGDNNEQFF. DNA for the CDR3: TGTGCCAGCAGCGGTGCTAGCGGGGACAACAATGAGCAGTTCTTC.

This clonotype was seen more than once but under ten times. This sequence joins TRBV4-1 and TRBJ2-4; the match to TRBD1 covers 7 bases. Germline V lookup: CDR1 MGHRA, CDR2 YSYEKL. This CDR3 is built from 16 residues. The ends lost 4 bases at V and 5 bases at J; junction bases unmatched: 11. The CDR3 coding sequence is TGCGCCAGCAGCCCAACCCGGTGGGGGACAGAAAACATTCAGTACTTC. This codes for CASSPTRWGTENIQYF.

As DNA, the CDR3 is TGTGCCAGCAGCGCCACAGGGGAAACCCGCTACGAGCAGTACTTC. Protein sequence: CASSATGETRYEQYF. This chain joins TRBV7-9 and TRBJ2-5, with 7 bases identical to TRBD1. The J call is in doubt because the DNA end fits TRBJ2-7 better. This CDR3 contains 15 residues. Germline values: CDR1 SEHNR, CDR2 FQNEAQ (reference sequence).

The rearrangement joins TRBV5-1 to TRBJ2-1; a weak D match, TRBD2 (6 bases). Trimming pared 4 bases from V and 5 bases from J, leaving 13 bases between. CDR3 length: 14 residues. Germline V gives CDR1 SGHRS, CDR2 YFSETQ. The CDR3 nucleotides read TGCGCCAGCAGCCAGGACGGGGGAGACAATGAGCAGTTCTTC. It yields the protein CASSQDGGDNEQFF.

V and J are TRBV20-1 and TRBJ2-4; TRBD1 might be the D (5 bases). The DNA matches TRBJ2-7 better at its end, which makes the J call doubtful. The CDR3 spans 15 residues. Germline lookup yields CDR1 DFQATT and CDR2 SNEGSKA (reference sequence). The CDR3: CSARWQGWYSYEQYF. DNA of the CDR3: TGCAGTGCTAGATGGCAGGGATGGTACTCCTACGAGCAGTACTTC.

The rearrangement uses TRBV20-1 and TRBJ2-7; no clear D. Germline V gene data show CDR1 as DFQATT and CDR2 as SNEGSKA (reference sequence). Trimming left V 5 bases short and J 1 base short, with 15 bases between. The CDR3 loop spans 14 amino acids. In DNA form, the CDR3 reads TGCAGTGCTGCTTGGGTGGGCGGATCCTACGAGCAGTACTTC. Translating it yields CSAAWVGGSYEQYF.

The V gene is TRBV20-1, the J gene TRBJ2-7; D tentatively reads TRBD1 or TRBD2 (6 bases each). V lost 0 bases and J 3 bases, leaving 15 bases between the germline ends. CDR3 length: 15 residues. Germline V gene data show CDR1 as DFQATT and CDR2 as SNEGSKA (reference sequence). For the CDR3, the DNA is TGCAGTGCTAGAGATCGGAGGGGGGTTCACTACGAGCAGTACTTC. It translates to CSARDRRGVHYEQYF.

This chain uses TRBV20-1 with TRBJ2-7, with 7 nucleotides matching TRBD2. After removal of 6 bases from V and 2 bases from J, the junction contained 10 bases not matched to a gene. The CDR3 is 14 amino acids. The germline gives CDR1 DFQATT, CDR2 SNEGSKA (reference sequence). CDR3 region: CSASGGGKAYEQYF. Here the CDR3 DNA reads TGCAGTGCGTCCGGCGGGGGTAAGGCCTACGAGCAGTACTTC.

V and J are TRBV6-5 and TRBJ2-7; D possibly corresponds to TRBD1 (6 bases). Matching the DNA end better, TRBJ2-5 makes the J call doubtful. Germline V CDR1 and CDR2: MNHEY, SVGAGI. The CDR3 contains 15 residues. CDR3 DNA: TGTGCCAGCAGTTACGTTGGCCAGGGGTGGGAGACCCAGTACTTC. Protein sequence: CASSYVGQGWETQYF.

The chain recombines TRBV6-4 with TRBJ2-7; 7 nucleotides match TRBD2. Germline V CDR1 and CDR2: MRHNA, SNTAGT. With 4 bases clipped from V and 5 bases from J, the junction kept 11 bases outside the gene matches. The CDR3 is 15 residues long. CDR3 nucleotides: TGTGCCAGCAGTGCCCCGACTAGCATCAGAAACGAGCAGTACTTC. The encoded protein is CASSAPTSIRNEQYF.

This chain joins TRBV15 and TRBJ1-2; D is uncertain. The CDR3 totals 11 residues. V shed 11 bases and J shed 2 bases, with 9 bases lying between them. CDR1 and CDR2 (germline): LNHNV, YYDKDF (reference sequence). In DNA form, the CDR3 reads TGTGCCGTCGCGGGAAACTATGGCTACACCTTC. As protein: CAVAGNYGYTF.

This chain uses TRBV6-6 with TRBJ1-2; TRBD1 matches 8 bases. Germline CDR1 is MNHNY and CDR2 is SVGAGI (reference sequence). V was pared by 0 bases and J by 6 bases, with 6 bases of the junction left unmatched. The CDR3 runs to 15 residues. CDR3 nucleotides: TGTGCCAGCAGTTACTCGACAGGGGATTTTGATGGCTACACCTTC. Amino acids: CASSYSTGDFDGYTF.

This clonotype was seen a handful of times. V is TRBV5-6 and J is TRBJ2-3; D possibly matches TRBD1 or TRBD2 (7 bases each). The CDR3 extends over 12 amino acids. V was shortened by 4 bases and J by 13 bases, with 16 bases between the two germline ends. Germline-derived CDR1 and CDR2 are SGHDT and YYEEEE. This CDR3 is CASSPLAGGEYF. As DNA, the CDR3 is TGTGCCAGCAGCCCTCTCGCAGGGGGGGAGTATTTT. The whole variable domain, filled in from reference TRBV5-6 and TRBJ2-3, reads DAGVTQSPTHLIKTRGQQVTLRCSPKSGHDTVSWYQQALGQGPQFIFQYYEEEERQRGNFPDRFSGHQFPNYSSELNVNALLLGDSALYLCASSPLAGGEYFGPGTRLTVL.

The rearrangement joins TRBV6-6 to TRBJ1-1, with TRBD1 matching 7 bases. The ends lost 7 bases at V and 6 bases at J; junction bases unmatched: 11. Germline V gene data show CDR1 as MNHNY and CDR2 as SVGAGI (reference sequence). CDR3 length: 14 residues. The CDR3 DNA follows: TGTGCCAGCAATGGAGGACAGGCGAGATCTGAAGCTTTCTTT. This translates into CASNGGQARSEAFF.

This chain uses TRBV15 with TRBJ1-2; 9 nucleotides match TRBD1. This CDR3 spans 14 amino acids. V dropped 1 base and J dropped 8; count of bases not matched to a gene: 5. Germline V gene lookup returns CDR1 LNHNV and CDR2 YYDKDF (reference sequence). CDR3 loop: CATSRGTGALGYTF. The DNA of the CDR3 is TGTGCCACCAGCAGAGGGACAGGGGCTCTGGGCTACACCTTC.

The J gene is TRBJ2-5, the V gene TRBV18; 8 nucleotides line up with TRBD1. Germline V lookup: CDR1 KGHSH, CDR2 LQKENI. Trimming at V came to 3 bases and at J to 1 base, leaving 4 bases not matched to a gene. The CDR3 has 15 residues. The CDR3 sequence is CASSPQGATQETQYF. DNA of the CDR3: TGTGCCAGCTCACCTCAGGGGGCCACCCAAGAGACCCAGTACTTC.

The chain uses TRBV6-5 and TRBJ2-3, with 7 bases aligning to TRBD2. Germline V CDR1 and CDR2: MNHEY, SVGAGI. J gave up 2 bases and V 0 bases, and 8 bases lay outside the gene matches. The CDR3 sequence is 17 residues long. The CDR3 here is CASSYSIPRGDTDTQYF. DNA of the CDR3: TGTGCCAGCAGTTACTCGATCCCCCGGGGGGACACAGATACGCAGTATTTT.

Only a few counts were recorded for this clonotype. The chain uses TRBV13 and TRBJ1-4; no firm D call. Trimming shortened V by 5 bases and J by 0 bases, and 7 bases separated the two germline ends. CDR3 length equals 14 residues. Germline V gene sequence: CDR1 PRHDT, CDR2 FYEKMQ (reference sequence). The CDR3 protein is CASSGDATNEKLFF. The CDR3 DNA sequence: TGTGCCAGCAGCGGAGATGCAACTAATGAAAAACTGTTTTTT. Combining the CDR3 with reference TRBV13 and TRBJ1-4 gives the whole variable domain AAGVIQSPRHLIKEKRETATLKCYPIPRHDTVYWYQQGPGQDPQFLISFYEKMQSDKGSIPDRFSAQQFSDYHSELNMSSLELGDSALYFCASSGDATNEKLFFGSGTQLSVL.

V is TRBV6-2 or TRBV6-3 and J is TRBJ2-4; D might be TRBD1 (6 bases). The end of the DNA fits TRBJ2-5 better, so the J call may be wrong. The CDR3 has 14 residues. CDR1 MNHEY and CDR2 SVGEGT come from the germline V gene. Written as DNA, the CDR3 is TGTGCCAGCAGTTACTGGGGGCGTCAAGAGACCCAGTACTTC. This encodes CASSYWGRQETQYF.

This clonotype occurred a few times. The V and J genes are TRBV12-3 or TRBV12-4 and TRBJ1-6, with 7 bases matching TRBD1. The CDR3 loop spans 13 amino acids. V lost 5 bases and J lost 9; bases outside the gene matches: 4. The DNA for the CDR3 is TGTGCCAGCAGTGTGACAGGGAGTTCACCCCTCCACTTT. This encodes CASSVTGSSPLHF.

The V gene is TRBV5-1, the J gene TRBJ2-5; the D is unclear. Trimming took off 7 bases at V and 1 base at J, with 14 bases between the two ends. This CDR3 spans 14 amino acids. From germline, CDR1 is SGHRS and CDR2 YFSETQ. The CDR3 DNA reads TGCGCCAGCTCAAACGGGTTACTCCAAGAGACCCAGTACTTC. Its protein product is CASSNGLLQETQYF.

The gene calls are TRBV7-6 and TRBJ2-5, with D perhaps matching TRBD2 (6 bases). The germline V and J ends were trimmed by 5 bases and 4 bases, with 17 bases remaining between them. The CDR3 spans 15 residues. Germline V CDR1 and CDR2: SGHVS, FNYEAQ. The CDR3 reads CASSEGTAGGETQYF. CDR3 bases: TGTGCCAGCAGCGAGGGGACGGCCGGGGGAGAGACCCAGTACTTC.

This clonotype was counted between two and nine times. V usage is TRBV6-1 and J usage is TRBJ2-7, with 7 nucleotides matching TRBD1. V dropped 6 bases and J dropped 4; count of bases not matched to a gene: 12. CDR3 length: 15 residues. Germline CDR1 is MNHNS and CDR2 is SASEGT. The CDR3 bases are TGTGCCAGCAGCGACGGAAGACAGGGCGGGTACGAGCAGTACTTC. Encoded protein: CASSDGRQGGYEQYF.

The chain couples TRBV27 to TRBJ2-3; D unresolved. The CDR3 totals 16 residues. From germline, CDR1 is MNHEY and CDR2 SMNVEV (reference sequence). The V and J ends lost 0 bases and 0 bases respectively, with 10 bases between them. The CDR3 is CASSLSPAPSTDTQYF. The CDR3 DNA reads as TGTGCCAGCAGTTTATCTCCAGCACCAAGCACAGATACGCAGTATTTT.